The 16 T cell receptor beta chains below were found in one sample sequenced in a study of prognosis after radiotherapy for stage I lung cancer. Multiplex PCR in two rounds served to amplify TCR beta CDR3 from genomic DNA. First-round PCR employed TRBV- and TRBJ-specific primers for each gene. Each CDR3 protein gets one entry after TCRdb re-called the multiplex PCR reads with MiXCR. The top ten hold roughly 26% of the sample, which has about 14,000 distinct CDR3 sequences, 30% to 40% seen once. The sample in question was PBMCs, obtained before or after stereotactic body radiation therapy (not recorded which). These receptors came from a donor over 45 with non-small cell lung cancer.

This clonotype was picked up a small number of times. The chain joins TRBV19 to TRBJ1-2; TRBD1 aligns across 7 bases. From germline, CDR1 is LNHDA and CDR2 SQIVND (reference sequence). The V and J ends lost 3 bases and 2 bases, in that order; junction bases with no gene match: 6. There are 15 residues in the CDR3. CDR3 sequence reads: CASSIGQVINYGYTF. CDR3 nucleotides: TGTGCCAGTAGTATCGGACAGGTCATCAACTATGGCTACACCTTC.

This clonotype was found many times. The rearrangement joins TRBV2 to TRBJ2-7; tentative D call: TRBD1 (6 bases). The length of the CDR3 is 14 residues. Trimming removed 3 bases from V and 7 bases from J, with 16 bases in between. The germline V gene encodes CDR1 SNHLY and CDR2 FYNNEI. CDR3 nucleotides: TGTGCCAGCAGTGAGCACAGAAGACAGGTAGAGCAGTACTTC. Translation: CASSEHRRQVEQYF.

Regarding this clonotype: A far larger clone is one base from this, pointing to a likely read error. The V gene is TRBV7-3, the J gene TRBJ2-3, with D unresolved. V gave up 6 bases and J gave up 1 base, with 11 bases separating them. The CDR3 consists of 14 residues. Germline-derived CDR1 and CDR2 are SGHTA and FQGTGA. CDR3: CASSLLSGTDTQYF. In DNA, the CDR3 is TGTGCCAGCAGTCTTTTATCGGGCACAGATACGCAGTATTTT.

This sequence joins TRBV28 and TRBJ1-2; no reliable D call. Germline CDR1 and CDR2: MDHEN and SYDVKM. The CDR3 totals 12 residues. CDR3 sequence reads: CNSTDPNYGYTF. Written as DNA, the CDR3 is TGTAACAGCACGGACCCCAACTATGGCTACACCTTC.

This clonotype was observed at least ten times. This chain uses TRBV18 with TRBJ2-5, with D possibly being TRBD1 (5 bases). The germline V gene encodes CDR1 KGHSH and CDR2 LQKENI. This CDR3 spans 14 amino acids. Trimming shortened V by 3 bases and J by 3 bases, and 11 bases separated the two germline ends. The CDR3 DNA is TGTGCCAGCTCACCTTTACAGGTGGAAGAGACCCAGTACTTC. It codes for CASSPLQVEETQYF.

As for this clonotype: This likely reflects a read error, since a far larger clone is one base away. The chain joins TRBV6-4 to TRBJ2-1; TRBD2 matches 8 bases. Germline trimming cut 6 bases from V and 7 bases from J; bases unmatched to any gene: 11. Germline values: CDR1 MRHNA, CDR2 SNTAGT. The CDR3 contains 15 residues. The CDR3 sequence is CASRFNSGIGNEQFF. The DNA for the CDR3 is TGTGCCAGCAGGTTTAATAGCGGGATTGGGAATGAGCAGTTCTTC.

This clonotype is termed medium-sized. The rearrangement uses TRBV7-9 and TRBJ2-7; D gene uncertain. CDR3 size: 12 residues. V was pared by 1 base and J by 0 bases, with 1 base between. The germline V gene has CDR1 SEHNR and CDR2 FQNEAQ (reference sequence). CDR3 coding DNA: TGTGCCAGCAGCTTAGTCTCCTACGAGCAGTACTTC. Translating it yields CASSLVSYEQYF.

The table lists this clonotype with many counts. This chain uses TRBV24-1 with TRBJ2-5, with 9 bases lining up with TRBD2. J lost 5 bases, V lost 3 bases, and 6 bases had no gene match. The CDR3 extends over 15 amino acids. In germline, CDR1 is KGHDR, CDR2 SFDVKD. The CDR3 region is CATSDASGTGETQYF. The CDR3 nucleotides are TGTGCCACCAGTGATGCTAGCGGGACTGGCGAGACCCAGTACTTC.

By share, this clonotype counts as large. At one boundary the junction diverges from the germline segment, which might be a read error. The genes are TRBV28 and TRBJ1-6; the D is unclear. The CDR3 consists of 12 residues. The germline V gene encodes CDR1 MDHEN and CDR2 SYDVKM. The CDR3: CASCPLSGFRSF. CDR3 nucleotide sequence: TGTGCCAGTTGTCCCCTTTCCGGATTTCGGTCTTTT.

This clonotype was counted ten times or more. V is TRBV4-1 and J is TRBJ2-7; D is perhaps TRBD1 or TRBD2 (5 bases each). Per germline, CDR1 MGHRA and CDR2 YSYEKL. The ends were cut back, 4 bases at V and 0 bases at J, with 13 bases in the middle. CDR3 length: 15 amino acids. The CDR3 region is CASSPRGSTSYEQYF. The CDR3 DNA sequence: TGCGCCAGCAGCCCCCGGGGCAGTACCTCCTACGAGCAGTACTTC.

CDR3 loop: CASPSGYEQYF. The CDR3 nucleotides read TGTGCCAGCCCAAGCGGCTACGAGCAGTACTTC. The chain couples TRBV28 to TRBJ2-7; TRBD2 is a possible D gene (5 bases). V was shortened by 8 bases and J by 3 bases, with 8 bases between the two germline ends. Per germline, CDR1 MDHEN and CDR2 SYDVKM. The CDR3 runs to 11 residues.

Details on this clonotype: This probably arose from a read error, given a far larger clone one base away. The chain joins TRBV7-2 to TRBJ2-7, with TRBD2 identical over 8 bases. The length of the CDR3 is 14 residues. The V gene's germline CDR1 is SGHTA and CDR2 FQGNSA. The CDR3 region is CVSSVSGVTYEQYF. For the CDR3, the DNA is TGTGTCAGCAGCGTTAGCGGGGTTACCTACGAGCAGTACTTC.

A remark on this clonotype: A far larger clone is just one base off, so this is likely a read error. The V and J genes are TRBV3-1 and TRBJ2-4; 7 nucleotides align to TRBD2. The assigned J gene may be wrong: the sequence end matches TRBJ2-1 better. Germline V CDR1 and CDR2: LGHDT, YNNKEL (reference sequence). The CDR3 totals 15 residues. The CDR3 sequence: CASSPAGEPFNEQFF. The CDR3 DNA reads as TGTGCCAGCAGCCCGGCGGGGGAACCCTTCAATGAGCAGTTCTTC.

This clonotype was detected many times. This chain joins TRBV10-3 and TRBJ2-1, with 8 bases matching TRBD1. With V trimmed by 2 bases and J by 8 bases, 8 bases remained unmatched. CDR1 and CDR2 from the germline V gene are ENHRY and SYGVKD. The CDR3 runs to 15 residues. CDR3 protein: CAISEGQGNVHEQFF. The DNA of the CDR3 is TGTGCCATCAGTGAGGGACAGGGTAACGTCCATGAGCAGTTCTTC.

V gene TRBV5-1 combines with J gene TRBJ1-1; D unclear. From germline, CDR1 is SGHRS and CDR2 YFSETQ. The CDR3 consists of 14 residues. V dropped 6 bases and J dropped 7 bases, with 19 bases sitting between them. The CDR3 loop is CASTSYEGASEAFF. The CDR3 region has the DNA TGCGCCAGCACCAGCTACGAAGGAGCAAGTGAAGCTTTCTTT.

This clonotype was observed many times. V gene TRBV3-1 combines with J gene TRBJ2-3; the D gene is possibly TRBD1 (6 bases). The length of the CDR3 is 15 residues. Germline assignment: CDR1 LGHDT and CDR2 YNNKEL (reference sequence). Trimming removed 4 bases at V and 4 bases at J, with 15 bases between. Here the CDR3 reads CASSLPGTLADTQYF. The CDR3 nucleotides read TGTGCCAGCAGCCTTCCCGGGACACTTGCAGATACGCAGTATTTT.